This T cell receptor beta chain was recovered during a study of T cell repertoires in cytomegalovirus infection. Study-level information: It was the public TCR beta signatures that indicated both CMV infection and matching HLA type. Findings of the study overall: In two of eight donors, the top clonotype was HLA-C-restricted CMV-specific.

The table lists this clonotype with a few counts. Its antigen is undetermined. The CDR3 carries no conserved terminal phenylalanine or tryptophan, so it likely arises from a read error. The DNA is omitted, as the CDR3 cannot be located on it reliably, and the CDR3 follows TCRdb's listing. TCRdb re-called the reads with MiXCR, one entry per CDR3 protein. The sample lists fewer than 250,000 distinct CDR3 sequences; about 12% were seen once. The CDR3 extends over 12 residues, inclusive of both ends. In germline, CDR1 is GTSNPN, CDR2 SVGIG (reference sequence). V gene TRBV30 combines with J gene TRBJ1-1; the table names TRBD1, a call not compared with the DNA. The receptor's source is a human donor in good health (CMV status not recorded). Some clones in this sample may be carry-over from other donors' samples. Specimen: PBMCs. CDR3 in amino acids: CAWSSPLRLIGL.